The 31 T cell receptor beta chains presented below share a single source sample, sequenced in a study of T cells after posttransplantation cyclophosphamide. The data were produced by immunoSEQ multiplex PCR, yet TCRdb's version contains in-frame clones alone and is incomplete. Here the sample spans over 15,000 clones, roughly 85% being singletons. Controls had myeloablative marrow grafts with methotrexate and calcineurin inhibitor, sampled at 1 year. The material sequenced was PBMCs, taken after allogeneic stem cell transplant with calcineurin inhibitor and methotrexate. The receptor set was obtained from a female patient aged 18-29 years who received an allogeneic stem cell transplant from an unrelated donor, was CMV-positive, and had acute and chronic GVHD. Some of the T cells might come from the graft donor.

The rearrangement joins TRBV10-3 to TRBJ2-7; the D gene is possibly TRBD2 (5 bases). The CDR3 sequence is 14 residues long. CDR1 is ENHRY, CDR2 SYGVKD, per germline. V lost 1 base to trimming and J lost 6 bases, with 13 bases between them. The CDR3 DNA reads as TGTGCCATCAGTGAGTTTGGGAGCCCCCTCGAGCAGTACTTC. As protein: CAISEFGSPLEQYF.

The chain combines TRBV5-4 with TRBJ2-3, with D tentatively TRBD1 (5 bases). Trimming took 4 bases from V and 1 from J, leaving 10 bases between them. This CDR3 is built from 14 residues. CDR1 SGHNT and CDR2 YYREEE come from the germline V gene (reference sequence). Here the CDR3 DNA reads TGTGCCAGCAGCAAACAGGATCGCACAGATACGCAGTATTTT. The encoded protein is CASSKQDRTDTQYF.

The chain recombines TRBV27 with TRBJ2-1; D remains unclear. CDR1 is MNHEY and CDR2 is SMNVEV in the germline V gene (reference sequence). The CDR3 covers 14 residues. The germline V and J ends were trimmed by 6 bases and 9 bases, with 18 bases remaining between them. The CDR3 loop is CASSPLIREVEQFF. The CDR3 bases are TGTGCCAGCAGCCCTTTAATTCGCGAGGTTGAGCAGTTCTTC.

A single count supports this clone. V is TRBV5-4 and J is TRBJ2-7; 10 bases fit TRBD1. J lost 4 bases, V lost 9 bases, and 4 bases had no gene match. Germline V gene data show CDR1 as SGHNT and CDR2 as YYREEE (reference sequence). This CDR3 has 12 amino acids. The CDR3 coding sequence is TGTGCCATGGGGGACAGGGGTTACGAGCAGTACTTC. Its translation: CAMGDRGYEQYF. The full variable domain, rest sourced from reference TRBV5-4 and TRBJ2-7, is ETGVTQSPTHLIKTRGQQVTLRCSSQSGHNTVSWYQQALGQGPQFIFQYYREEENGRGNFPPRFSGLQFPNYSSELNVNALELDDSALYLCAMGDRGYEQYFGPGTRLTVT.

This chain uses TRBV7-8 with TRBJ1-1; 8 nucleotides line up with TRBD1. The CDR3 totals 14 residues. Germline CDR1 reads SGHVS; CDR2 reads FQNEAQ. The trim removed 3 bases at V and 3 bases at J, leaving 3 bases unmatched. Here the CDR3 DNA reads TGTGCCAGCAGCTTGAAGGGACAGGACACTGAAGCTTTCTTT. As protein: CASSLKGQDTEAFF.

Only one count was recorded for this clone. The rearrangement links TRBV4-2 to TRBJ2-7; TRBD1 matches 8 bases. V shed 6 bases, J shed 1 base, and the junction held 8 bases outside the gene matches. CDR3 size: 15 residues. Germline V gives CDR1 LGHNA, CDR2 YNFKEQ. The CDR3 sequence: CASSSGTGISYEQYF. The CDR3 bases are TGTGCCAGCAGTTCCGGGACAGGTATTTCCTACGAGCAGTACTTC.

The chain couples TRBV5-4 to TRBJ2-1, with D perhaps TRBD2 (6 bases). Germline assignment: CDR1 SGHNT and CDR2 YYREEE (reference sequence). This CDR3 region has 16 residues. The V and J ends lost 4 bases and 0 bases respectively, with 14 bases between them. The CDR3 DNA is TGTGCCAGCAGCCCCCGTGCGGGGAGCTCCTACAATGAGCAGTTCTTC. Its translation is CASSPRAGSSYNEQFF.

CDR3 amino acids: CASSPTGSRNTGELFF. CDR3 in DNA: TGTGCCAGCAGTCCGACAGGGTCCCGGAACACCGGGGAGCTGTTTTTT. This sequence joins TRBV27 and TRBJ2-2, with 7 bases fitting TRBD1. V lost 5 bases to trimming and J lost 1 base; unmatched junction nucleotides: 7. CDR1 MNHEY and CDR2 SMNVEV come from the germline V gene (reference sequence). The length of the CDR3 is 16 residues.

This clone has a handful of counts. V usage is TRBV5-1 and J usage is TRBJ1-5; D is undetermined. This CDR3 spans 15 amino acids. Germline CDR1 SGHRS, CDR2 YFSETQ. Trimming stripped 6 bases from V and 0 bases from J, with 13 bases between. The CDR3 coding sequence is TGCGCCAGCAACCCTACCCCGTATAGCAATCAGCCCCAGCATTTT. Residues: CASNPTPYSNQPQHF.

The chain links TRBV9 to TRBJ1-1, with D perhaps matching TRBD1 (6 bases). V was pared by 4 bases and J by 3 bases, with 19 bases between. CDR3 size: 16 residues. Germline V gives CDR1 SGDLS, CDR2 YYNGEE. The CDR3 loop is CASSSPSGTPDTEAFF. CDR3 sequence (DNA): TGTGCCAGCAGCTCCCCCTCCGGGACACCGGACACTGAAGCTTTCTTT.

V gene TRBV19 combines with J gene TRBJ1-3, with 8 bases lining up with TRBD1. The V segment lost 9 bases and the J segment 3 bases; nucleotides outside the gene matches: 7. This CDR3 is built from 14 residues. The germline CDR1 and CDR2 sequences are LNHDA and SQIVND (reference sequence). The CDR3 nucleotides are TGTGCCAGCGAGACAGGGGCTAGTGGAAACACCATATATTTT. Amino acids: CASETGASGNTIYF.

This clone showed up just once. This CDR3 is CASSLGLAVQETQYF. Written as DNA, the CDR3 is TGTGCCAGCAGCTTGGGGCTAGCGGTACAAGAGACCCAGTACTTC. The genes are TRBV5-6 and TRBJ2-5, with 7 bases aligning to TRBD2. Unmatched junction bases numbered 4, after V lost 0 bases and J lost 2 bases. CDR1 and CDR2 (germline): SGHDT, YYEEEE. This CDR3 is 15 amino acids long.

The chain combines TRBV2 with TRBJ1-2; D is unresolved. This CDR3 is built from 14 residues. In germline, CDR1 is SNHLY, CDR2 FYNNEI. Trimming removed 1 base at V and 3 bases at J, with 9 bases between. The CDR3 DNA sequence: TGTGCCAGCAGTGAAGGCCGGGTCCACTATGGCTACACCTTC. Protein: CASSEGRVHYGYTF.

This clone appeared a few times. The chain uses TRBV7-2 and TRBJ2-7; D remains unclear. V was pared by 3 bases and J by 1 base, with 10 bases between. CDR1 SGHTA and CDR2 FQGNSA come from the germline V gene. This CDR3 comprises 14 residues. The CDR3 protein is CASSLVGRSYEQYF. The CDR3 region has the DNA TGTGCCAGCAGCTTGGTTGGGCGTTCCTACGAGCAGTACTTC.

The gene calls are TRBV6-5 and TRBJ2-7; 8 bases are shared with TRBD1. CDR3 length: 14 amino acids. Germline V gene lookup returns CDR1 MNHEY and CDR2 SVGAGI. Trimming at V came to 6 bases and at J to 2 bases, leaving 6 bases not matched to a gene. The CDR3 DNA sequence: TGTGCCAGCAGAGGGACAGGAGGGGCCTACGAGCAGTACTTC. Translation: CASRGTGGAYEQYF.

The chain links TRBV6-5 to TRBJ1-2, with D unclear. Germline V gives CDR1 MNHEY, CDR2 SVGAGI. The length of the CDR3 is 12 residues. V lost 4 bases to trimming and J lost 6 bases, with 9 bases between them. The CDR3 loop is CASSSRFDGYTF. DNA of the CDR3: TGTGCCAGCAGTTCCAGATTTGATGGCTACACCTTC.

This rearrangement joins TRBV7-8 to TRBJ2-4; 14 positions match TRBD2. The J segment lost 1 base and the V segment lost 5 bases, leaving 4 bases of the junction unmatched. The germline V gene encodes CDR1 SGHVS and CDR2 FQNEAQ. This CDR3 is built from 17 residues. The CDR3 bases are TGTGCCAGCAGCGACGGACTAGCGGGAGGTGCCAAAAACATTCAGTACTTC. Encoded protein: CASSDGLAGGAKNIQYF. Filled out from reference TRBV7-8 and TRBJ2-4, the complete variable domain reads GAGVSQSPRYKVAKRGQDVALRCDPISGHVSLFWYQQALGQGPEFLTYFQNEAQLDKSGLPSDRFFAERPEGSVSTLKIQRTQQEDSAVYLCASSDGLAGGAKNIQYFGAGTRLSVL.

V usage is TRBV18 and J usage is TRBJ2-1; TRBD2 matches at 16 bases. The ends lost 3 bases at V and 5 bases at J; junction bases unmatched: 13. Germline CDR1 KGHSH, CDR2 LQKENI. This CDR3 spans 20 amino acids. CDR3 in amino acids: CASSPDGTSGRALWDNEQFF. CDR3 sequence (DNA): TGTGCCAGCTCACCCGACGGGACTAGCGGGAGGGCCCTCTGGGACAATGAGCAGTTCTTC.

The chain links TRBV19 to TRBJ1-2, with 7 bases identical to TRBD1. The CDR3 is made up of 13 amino acids. V lost 8 bases and J lost 4; bases outside the gene matches: 7. Germline CDR1 and CDR2: LNHDA and SQIVND (reference sequence). The CDR3 reads CASWDSPSYGYTF. The DNA of the CDR3 is TGTGCCAGTTGGGACAGCCCGTCCTATGGCTACACCTTC.

This clone was picked up a small number of times. V and J are TRBV19 and TRBJ2-7, with TRBD2 identical over 11 bases. The germline gives CDR1 LNHDA, CDR2 SQIVND (reference sequence). There are 15 residues in the CDR3. The CDR3 here is CASKIAGGPAGEQYF. In nucleotides, the CDR3 is TGTGCTTCTAAGATAGCGGGAGGGCCGGCGGGGGAGCAGTACTTC.

J is TRBJ2-1 and V is TRBV7-9; TRBD1 matches at 9 bases. V lost 6 bases, J lost 7 bases, and 7 bases stayed unmatched. Germline loops: CDR1 SEHNR, CDR2 FQNEAQ (reference sequence). This CDR3 has 14 residues. This CDR3 reads CASRSRTGANEQFF. The CDR3 nucleotides are TGTGCCAGCAGATCCAGGACAGGGGCAAATGAGCAGTTCTTC.

The chain recombines TRBV10-3 with TRBJ1-1; D is perhaps TRBD1 (6 bases). Deletions cut 10 bases from V and 1 base from J, with 16 bases between. The CDR3 sequence is 14 residues long. Germline CDR1 and CDR2: ENHRY and SYGVKD. The CDR3 DNA reads as TGTGCCACGCAAACAGGGTACCCGAACACTGAAGCTTTCTTT. It codes for CATQTGYPNTEAFF.

CDR3 in amino acids: CASSFGLAGADTQYF. As DNA, the CDR3 is TGTGCCAGCAGCTTCGGACTAGCGGGAGCAGATACGCAGTATTTT. The V gene is TRBV11-3, the J gene TRBJ2-3; 13 nucleotides align to TRBD2. The CDR3 spans 15 residues. V lost 3 bases, J lost 4 bases, and 1 base stayed unmatched. In germline, CDR1 is SGHNT, CDR2 YENEEA.

CDR3 residues: CASSFYPLRLAGPYEQYF. DNA for the CDR3: TGCGCCAGCAGCTTCTACCCTCTTCGACTAGCGGGACCCTACGAGCAGTACTTC. This chain links TRBV5-1 with TRBJ2-7; 11 bases are shared with TRBD2. CDR1 is SGHRS, CDR2 YFSETQ, per germline. Losses at the gene ends were 2 bases for V and 2 bases for J; bases not matched to a gene: 12. This CDR3 is 18 amino acids long. Looking up the rest from reference TRBV5-1 and TRBJ2-7 gives the full variable domain: KAGVTQTPRYLIKTRGQQVTLSCSPISGHRSVSWYQQTPGQGLQFLFEYFSETQRNKGNFPGRFSGRQFSNSRSEMNVSTLELGDSALYLCASSFYPLRLAGPYEQYFGPGTRLTVT.

Turning to this clone: A junction end diverges from the germline sequence, so it may reflect a read error. This chain joins TRBV6-5 and TRBJ2-1, with TRBD1 matching 7 bases. CDR1 is MNHEY and CDR2 is SVGAGI in the germline V gene. CDR3 length: 15 residues. The CDR3 region has the DNA TGTGCCAGCAGTTACAACGCCTGGGACAGAAAGAAGTTAATCTTC. Protein: CASSYNAWDRKKLIF.

V gene TRBV10-1 combines with J gene TRBJ1-1; 10 bases fit TRBD1. V lost 3 bases to trimming and J lost 3 bases; unmatched junction nucleotides: 1. The CDR3 consists of 14 residues. Germline assignment: CDR1 WNHNN and CDR2 SYGVQD (reference sequence). The CDR3 loop reads CASSDGTGDTEAFF. For the CDR3, the DNA is TGCGCCAGCAGTGATGGGACAGGGGACACTGAAGCTTTCTTT.

The CDR3 DNA sequence: TGCGCCAGCAGTGAGTATGGGACTACCCTCTACGAGCAGTACTTC. Its protein product is CASSEYGTTLYEQYF. V and J are TRBV10-2 and TRBJ2-7; TRBD2 aligns across 7 bases. In germline, CDR1 is WSHSY, CDR2 SAAADI. This CDR3 spans 15 amino acids. Trimming took 1 base from V and 3 from J; bases not matched to a gene: 6.

This sequence joins TRBV19 and TRBJ2-7, with D maybe TRBD2 (6 bases). Trimming removed 4 bases from V and 3 bases from J, with 16 bases in between. The CDR3 contains 15 residues. Germline CDR1 and CDR2: LNHDA and SQIVND (reference sequence). CDR3 region: CASSTGLGGFYEQYF. The CDR3 nucleotides read TGTGCCAGTAGTACCGGACTGGGAGGCTTCTACGAGCAGTACTTC.

The V and J genes are TRBV6-1 and TRBJ2-3; 7 bases fit TRBD2. V lost 3 bases to trimming and J lost 8 bases; unmatched junction nucleotides: 14. Germline loops: CDR1 MNHNS, CDR2 SASEGT. The CDR3 extends over 16 amino acids. The chain's CDR3 is CASSEPTGLVSGTQYF. The CDR3 coding sequence is TGTGCCAGCAGTGAGCCTACCGGACTAGTTAGCGGTACGCAGTATTTT.

The chain couples TRBV5-1 to TRBJ1-6, with 10 nucleotides matching TRBD1. This CDR3 spans 18 amino acids. V shed 2 bases and J 9 bases; nucleotides not matched to a gene: 14. CDR1 is SGHRS and CDR2 is YFSETQ in the germline V gene. CDR3 sequence reads: CASSFGPGQGGSSSPLHF. The CDR3 DNA reads TGCGCCAGCAGCTTTGGCCCAGGACAGGGGGGTTCCAGTTCACCCCTCCACTTT.

This rearrangement joins TRBV19 to TRBJ2-7, with TRBD1 matching 8 bases. The CDR3 spans 17 residues. Germline loops: CDR1 LNHDA, CDR2 SQIVND (reference sequence). The J segment lost 3 bases and the V segment lost 3 bases, leaving 13 bases of the junction unmatched. The CDR3 reads CASSIGTGGARGYEQYF. The CDR3 nucleotides read TGTGCCAGTAGTATCGGGACAGGTGGTGCAAGAGGCTACGAGCAGTACTTC.